The clone carrying this T cell receptor (beta chain) was seen repeatedly, ten times or more. Its target is not known. Then a second PCR, running roughly 7 to 11 cycles, was carried out with a sample-barcoded 5' primer and a J-beta primer mix. No fewer than 2.5 million CDR3-containing paired-end reads came from each sample. Via MiXCR, TCRdb re-called the 5' RACE reads, giving one row per CDR3 protein. The table includes roughly 1.7 million distinct CDR3 sequences, about 31% detected once. These data are taken from a study of blood T cells in healthy people across ages. The study's findings and limits: Unsorted PBMC material precluded a definitive naive versus antigen-experienced comparison.

Isolated per sample were at least 7 million PBMCs. Sequenced material: blood. The source is a woman between 25 and 40 years old in good health.

The CDR3 DNA reads TGCAGTGCTAGAGGGCCTCTTGGAGTCTACGAGCAGTACTTC. Protein sequence: CSARGPLGVYEQYF. V usage is TRBV20-1 and J usage is TRBJ2-7; D gene uncertain. Trimming left V 1 base short and J 3 bases short, with 13 bases between. The germline V gene has CDR1 DFQATT and CDR2 SNEGSKA (reference sequence). The length of the CDR3 is 14 residues.